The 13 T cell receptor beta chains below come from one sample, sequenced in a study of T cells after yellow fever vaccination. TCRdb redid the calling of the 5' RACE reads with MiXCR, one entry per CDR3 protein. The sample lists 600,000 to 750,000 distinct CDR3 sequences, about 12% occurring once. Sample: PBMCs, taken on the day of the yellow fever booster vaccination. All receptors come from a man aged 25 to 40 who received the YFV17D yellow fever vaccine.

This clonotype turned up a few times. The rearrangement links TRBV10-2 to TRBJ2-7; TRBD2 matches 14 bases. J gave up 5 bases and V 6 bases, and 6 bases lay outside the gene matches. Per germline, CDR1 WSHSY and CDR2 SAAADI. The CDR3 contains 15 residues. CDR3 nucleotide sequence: TGCGCCAGCAGGCCGACTAGCGGGAGGGCCCACGAGCAGTACTTC. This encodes CASRPTSGRAHEQYF.

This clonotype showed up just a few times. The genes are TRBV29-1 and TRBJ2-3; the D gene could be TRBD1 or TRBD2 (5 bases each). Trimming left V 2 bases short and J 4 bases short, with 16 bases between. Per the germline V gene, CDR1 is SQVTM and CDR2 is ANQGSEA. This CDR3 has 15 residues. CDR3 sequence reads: CSVEPDNAGPDTQYF. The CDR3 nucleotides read TGCAGCGTTGAACCGGACAACGCGGGTCCAGATACGCAGTATTTT.

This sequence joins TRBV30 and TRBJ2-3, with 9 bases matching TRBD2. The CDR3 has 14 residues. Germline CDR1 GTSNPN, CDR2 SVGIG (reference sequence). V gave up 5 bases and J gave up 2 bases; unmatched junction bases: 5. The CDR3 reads CAWAGTSITDTQYF. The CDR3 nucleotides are TGTGCCTGGGCCGGGACTAGCATCACAGATACGCAGTATTTT.

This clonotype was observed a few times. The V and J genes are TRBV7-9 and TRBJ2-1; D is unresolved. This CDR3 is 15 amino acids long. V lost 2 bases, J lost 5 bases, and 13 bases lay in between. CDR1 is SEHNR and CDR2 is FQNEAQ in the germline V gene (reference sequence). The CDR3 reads CASSLISSIHNEQFF. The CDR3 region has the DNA TGTGCCAGCAGCTTAATAAGCTCTATCCACAATGAGCAGTTCTTC.

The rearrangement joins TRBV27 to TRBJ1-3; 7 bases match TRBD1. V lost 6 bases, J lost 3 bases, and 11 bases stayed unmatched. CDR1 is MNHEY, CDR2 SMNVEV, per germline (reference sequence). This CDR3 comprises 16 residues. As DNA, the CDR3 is TGTGCCAGCAGCCTTAATATCCCAGGGGGTGGAAACACCATATATTTT. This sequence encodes CASSLNIPGGGNTIYF.

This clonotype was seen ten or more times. In DNA form, the CDR3 reads TGTGCCAGCAGTTGGGGAGCGCTAGCGGTTAACACCGGGGAGCTGTTTTTT. This gives the protein CASSWGALAVNTGELFF. The V call is TRBV12-3 or TRBV12-4, the J call TRBJ2-2; 7 bases are shared with TRBD2. Unmatched junction bases numbered 10, after V lost 4 bases and J lost 2 bases. The CDR3 runs 17 residues.

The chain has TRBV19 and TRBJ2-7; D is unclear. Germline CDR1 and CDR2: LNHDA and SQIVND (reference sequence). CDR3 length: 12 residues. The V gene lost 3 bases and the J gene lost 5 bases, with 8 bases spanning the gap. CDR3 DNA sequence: TGTGCCAGTAGTATTGGTAGAGACGAGCAGTACTTC. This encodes CASSIGRDEQYF.

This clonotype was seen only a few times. CDR3 sequence (DNA): TGTGCCAGTAGTATGGGCTCGGGATATGAAGCTTTCTTT. Translated: CASSMGSGYEAFF. The chain is built from TRBV19 and TRBJ1-1; D gene uncertain. V gave up 3 bases and J gave up 7 bases, with 12 bases separating them. Looked up from germline, CDR1 is LNHDA and CDR2 is SQIVND (reference sequence). The CDR3 totals 13 residues. Based on the CDR3 plus reference TRBV19 and TRBJ1-1, the full variable domain is DGGITQSPKYLFRKEGQNVTLSCEQNLNHDAMYWYRQDPGQGLRLIYYSQIVNDFQKGDIAEGYSVSREKKESFPLTVTSAQKNPTAFYLCASSMGSGYEAFFGQGTRLTVV.

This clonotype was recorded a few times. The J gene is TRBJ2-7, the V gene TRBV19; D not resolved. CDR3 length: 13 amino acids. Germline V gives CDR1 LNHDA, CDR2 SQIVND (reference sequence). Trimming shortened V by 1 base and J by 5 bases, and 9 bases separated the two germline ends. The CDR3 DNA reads TGTGCCAGTAGTATAGTCGCAGAGAACGAGCAGTACTTC. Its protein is CASSIVAENEQYF.

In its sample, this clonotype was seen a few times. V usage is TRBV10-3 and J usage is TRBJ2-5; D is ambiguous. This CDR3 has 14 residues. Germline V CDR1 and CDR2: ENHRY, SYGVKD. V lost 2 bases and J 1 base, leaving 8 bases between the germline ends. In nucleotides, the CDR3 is TGTGCCATCAGTGAGCGGGCTGGCCAAGAGACCCAGTACTTC. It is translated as CAISERAGQETQYF.

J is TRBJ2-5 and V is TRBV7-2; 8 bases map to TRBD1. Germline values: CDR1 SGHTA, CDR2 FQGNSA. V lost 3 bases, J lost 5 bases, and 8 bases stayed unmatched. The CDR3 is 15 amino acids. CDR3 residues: CASSFQAGGRETQYF. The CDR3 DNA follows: TGTGCCAGCAGCTTTCAGGCAGGGGGCCGGGAGACCCAGTACTTC. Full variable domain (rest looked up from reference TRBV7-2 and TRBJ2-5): GAGVSQSPSNKVTEKGKDVELRCDPISGHTALYWYRQSLGQGLEFLIYFQGNSAPDKSGLPSDRFSAERTGGSVSTLTIQRTQQEDSAVYLCASSFQAGGRETQYFGPGTRLLVL.

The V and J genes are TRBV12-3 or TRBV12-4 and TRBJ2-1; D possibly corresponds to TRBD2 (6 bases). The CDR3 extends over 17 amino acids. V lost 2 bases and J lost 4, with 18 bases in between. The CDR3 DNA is TGTGCCAGCAGTTTATGGTTAGGAGGGATTGGGTACAATGAGCAGTTCTTC. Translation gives CASSLWLGGIGYNEQFF.

This CDR3 reads CASSPRGYRDNEQFF. CDR3 nucleotides: TGTGCCAGCTCACCACGGGGCTACCGAGATAATGAGCAGTTCTTC. The genes are TRBV18 and TRBJ2-1; maybe TRBD1 (5 bases). The CDR3 sequence is 15 residues long. The germline V gene encodes CDR1 KGHSH and CDR2 LQKENI. Trimming removed 1 base from V and 7 bases from J, with 14 bases in between.